This TCR beta chain was retrieved from a study of cytomegalovirus exposure and HLA in healthy donors. Study outcomes and limitations: In a later analysis, at a false discovery rate of 0.05, fewer than 20,000 TCR beta sequences matched HLA alleles. In vitro work confirmed that three CMV-associated chains recognize CMV antigens.

A note on this clone: The antigen is unknown.

The PCR was carried out with 60 Vbeta primers and 13 Jbeta primers. The repertoire was sequenced with immunoSEQ multiplex PCR; TCRdb's copy has only in-frame clones and lacks some. The data contain roughly 160,000 clones, approximately 76% of them singletons. Germline loops: CDR1 MNHEY, CDR2 SMNVEV (reference sequence). Deletions cut 2 bases from V and 4 bases from J, with 11 bases between. The CDR3 consists of 14 residues. The sample taken for sequencing was PBMCs. The receptor was isolated from a woman in her late teens or twenties in good health and CMV-seropositive. The chain carries TRBV27 and TRBJ1-2, with D tentatively TRBD1 (5 bases). The chain's CDR3 is CASSLTQGRYGYTF. In DNA form, the CDR3 reads TGTGCCAGCAGTTTAACGCAGGGCCGCTATGGCTACACCTTC.